Listed here is a single T cell receptor (beta chain). The data stem from a study of cytomegalovirus exposure and HLA in healthy donors. PCR was performed using 60 Vbeta and 13 Jbeta primers. The repertoire was sequenced with immunoSEQ multiplex PCR; TCRdb's copy has only in-frame clones and lacks some. Here the sample spans 150,000 to 200,000 clones, roughly four fifths being singletons. Germline values: CDR1 SGHRS, CDR2 YFSETQ. This CDR3 has 14 residues. V was clipped by 2 bases and J by 3 bases; unmatched bases: 3. Sequencing was performed on PBMCs. This sequence originates from a woman in her thirties or forties in good health and CMV-seronegative. V usage is TRBV5-1 and J usage is TRBJ1-2; 8 bases map to TRBD1. The CDR3 protein is CASSLQGVDYGYTF. Here the CDR3 DNA reads TGCGCCAGCAGCTTACAGGGGGTGGACTATGGCTACACCTTC. Supplemented by reference TRBV5-1 and TRBJ1-2, the full variable domain reads KAGVTQTPRYLIKTRGQQVTLSCSPISGHRSVSWYQQTPGQGLQFLFEYFSETQRNKGNFPGRFSGRQFSNSRSEMNVSTLELGDSALYLCASSLQGVDYGYTFGSGTRLTVV.